The 9 T cell receptor beta chains given below trace back to one sample, sequenced in a study of blood T cells in healthy people across ages. Together with a sample-barcoded 5' primer, a J-beta primer mix was included in a second PCR lasting about 7 to 11 cycles. In TCRdb, the 5' RACE reads were re-called with MiXCR into one record per CDR3 protein. The sample has 850,000 to 1,300,000 distinct CDR3 sequences, 35% to 50% seen once. Sequenced material: blood. Every receptor here comes from a woman aged 60-70 years in good health.

The genes are TRBV27 and TRBJ2-2, with D possibly TRBD1 on 5 matching bases. The germline V gene encodes CDR1 MNHEY and CDR2 SMNVEV (reference sequence). V was pared by 1 base and J by 4 bases, with 13 bases between. The CDR3 sequence is 16 residues long. The CDR3 spells CASSLFVGLGTGELFF. The CDR3 bases are TGTGCCAGCAGTTTATTCGTGGGGCTGGGCACCGGGGAGCTGTTTTTT.

This clonotype was picked up a small number of times. J is TRBJ2-1 and V is TRBV20-1; TRBD2 agrees at 11 bases. The CDR3 has 17 amino acids. Germline-derived CDR1 and CDR2 are DFQATT and SNEGSKA (reference sequence). Losses at the gene ends were 3 bases for V and 2 bases for J; bases not matched to a gene: 9. The CDR3 nucleotides are TGCAGTGCTAGCCCTCTAGCGGGAGGTACCCCCTACAATGAGCAGTTCTTC. This gives the protein CSASPLAGGTPYNEQFF.

The chain carries TRBV20-1 and TRBJ2-1, with D possibly TRBD2 on 6 matching bases. The germline V gene encodes CDR1 DFQATT and CDR2 SNEGSKA (reference sequence). V lost 0 bases and J 5 bases, leaving 17 bases between the germline ends. The CDR3 extends over 16 amino acids. The CDR3 nucleotides read TGCAGTGCTAGAGACCCGAGGGGACTCAAGGACAATGAGCAGTTCTTC. It translates to CSARDPRGLKDNEQFF.

The gene calls are TRBV7-2 and TRBJ2-7, with D unclear. The V and J ends lost 5 bases and 7 bases respectively, with 9 bases between them. Germline CDR1 and CDR2: SGHTA and FQGNSA. This CDR3 is 11 amino acids long. CDR3 loop: CASSPYGEQYF. The CDR3 DNA sequence: TGTGCCAGCAGCCCGTATGGGGAGCAGTACTTC. Together with reference TRBV7-2 and TRBJ2-7, the CDR3 gives the full variable domain: GAGVSQSPSNKVTEKGKDVELRCDPISGHTALYWYRQSLGQGLEFLIYFQGNSAPDKSGLPSDRFSAERTGGSVSTLTIQRTQQEDSAVYLCASSPYGEQYFGPGTRLTVT.

The chain combines TRBV27 with TRBJ2-7; TRBD1 agrees at 7 bases. This CDR3 region has 14 residues. The germline CDR1 and CDR2 sequences are MNHEY and SMNVEV (reference sequence). V was pared by 2 bases and J by 7 bases, with 8 bases of the junction left unmatched. The CDR3 region has the DNA TGTGCCAGCAGTTTAATACGGGACAGCCGGGAGCAGTACTTC. It yields the protein CASSLIRDSREQYF.

The sample holds one count of this clonotype. The chain is built from TRBV20-1 and TRBJ2-7; 7 bases fit TRBD2. The J call may be incorrect, as the DNA end agrees better with TRBJ2-5. CDR3 size: 13 residues. In germline, CDR1 is DFQATT, CDR2 SNEGSKA (reference sequence). The CDR3 protein is CSAAGDGIETQYF. The CDR3, as DNA: TGCAGTGCTGCGGGAGACGGAATAGAGACCCAGTACTTC.

CDR3 residues: CAIIRGQNEKLFF. The DNA of the CDR3 is TGTGCCATAATACGGGGACAGAATGAAAAACTGTTTTTT. This chain joins TRBV7-9 and TRBJ1-4; 7 nucleotides line up with TRBD1. Germline loops: CDR1 SEHNR, CDR2 FQNEAQ (reference sequence). The CDR3 is made up of 13 amino acids. V was clipped by 10 bases and J by 5 bases; unmatched bases: 7.

The V gene is TRBV6-2 or TRBV6-3, the J gene TRBJ2-1, with 9 bases fitting TRBD2. After removal of 6 bases from V and 0 bases from J, the junction contained 12 bases not matched to a gene. This CDR3 is 18 amino acids long. The germline V gene encodes CDR1 MNHEY and CDR2 SVGEGT. As DNA, the CDR3 is TGTGCCAGCAGAGCGGGTTGGCTAGCGGGGTACTCCTACAATGAGCAGTTCTTC. The encoded protein is CASRAGWLAGYSYNEQFF.

The gene calls are TRBV2 and TRBJ2-1; D gene uncertain. Germline values: CDR1 SNHLY, CDR2 FYNNEI. V was cut by 5 bases and J by 3 bases, with 8 bases left in between. The length of the CDR3 is 13 residues. This CDR3 is CASSREYYNEQFF. The CDR3 DNA reads as TGTGCCAGCAGTAGGGAATACTACAATGAGCAGTTCTTC.